Presented here are 20 T cell receptor beta chains from one specimen sequenced in a study of beta chain features in type 1 diabetes. Antigens for these TCRs are unknown. The entirety of the isolated RNA underwent reverse transcription, so expressed TCRB transcripts were sequenced. Measured with immunoSEQ multiplex PCR; TCRdb has only the in-frame clones, and not every one. The profile shows more than 300,000 clones, 10% to 15% of them singletons. Findings and limits, study-wide: Across all four CD4+ subsets, people with type 1 diabetes showed modestly shorter TCRB CDR3s.

Sequenced: naive CD4+ T cells from blood. All receptors derive from a woman between 18 and 29 years old with type 1 diabetes.

The chain recombines TRBV28 with TRBJ2-7; 8 bases line up with TRBD2. J lost 9 bases, V lost 2 bases, and 3 bases had no gene match. Per the germline V gene, CDR1 is MDHEN and CDR2 is SYDVKM. The CDR3 covers 12 residues. CDR3 coding DNA: TGTGCCAGCAGTTTAGCGGGAGGATGGCAGTACTTC. It translates to CASSLAGGWQYF.

This clone was found a few times. V gene TRBV7-9 combines with J gene TRBJ1-2; unclear D gene. V was pared by 2 bases and J by 4 bases, with 5 bases between. Germline values: CDR1 SEHNR, CDR2 FQNEAQ (reference sequence). This CDR3 spans 12 amino acids. The DNA for the CDR3 is TGTGCCAGCAGCTTAATCAGCTATGGCTACACCTTC. Amino acids: CASSLISYGYTF.

The gene calls are TRBV7-6 and TRBJ1-4; D perhaps matches TRBD1 (5 bases). The length of the CDR3 is 14 residues. Germline loops: CDR1 SGHVS, CDR2 FNYEAQ. The V gene lost 5 bases and the J gene lost 3 bases, with 10 bases spanning the gap. CDR3 nucleotide sequence: TGTGCCAGCAGCCCCAGGGTGGCTAATGAAAAACTGTTTTTT. This sequence encodes CASSPRVANEKLFF.

A few counts support this clone. The chain combines TRBV19 with TRBJ2-2, with TRBD1 identical over 7 bases. Trimming at V came to 7 bases and at J to 9 bases, leaving 8 bases not matched to a gene. This CDR3 is built from 13 residues. The germline gives CDR1 LNHDA, CDR2 SQIVND (reference sequence). This CDR3 reads CASTSDRARELFF. The CDR3 DNA sequence: TGTGCCAGTACCTCAGACAGGGCTAGGGAGCTGTTTTTT. The full variable domain, its missing parts supplied by reference TRBV19 and TRBJ2-2, is DGGITQSPKYLFRKEGQNVTLSCEQNLNHDAMYWYRQDPGQGLRLIYYSQIVNDFQKGDIAEGYSVSREKKESFPLTVTSAQKNPTAFYLCASTSDRARELFFGEGSRLTVL.

This clone has more than one count but fewer than ten. The V gene is TRBV6-5, the J gene TRBJ2-5, with TRBD2 identical over 9 bases. This CDR3 is built from 16 residues. Unmatched junction bases numbered 9, after V lost 2 bases and J lost 5 bases. CDR1 MNHEY and CDR2 SVGAGI come from the germline V gene. Written as DNA, the CDR3 is TGTGCCAGCAGTTACCCTGCGGGAGGGCCCCAGGAGACCCAGTACTTC. As protein: CASSYPAGGPQETQYF.

The CDR3 nucleotides read TGTGCCTGGACGGGGGAGGGACTTGAGACCCAGTACTTC. The encoded protein is CAWTGEGLETQYF. The chain couples TRBV30 to TRBJ2-5; 7 bases agree with TRBD2. V was clipped by 4 bases and J by 5 bases; unmatched bases: 7. Germline CDR1 reads GTSNPN; CDR2 reads SVGIG (reference sequence). The CDR3 loop spans 13 amino acids.

The chain is built from TRBV4-3 and TRBJ2-1; 9 nucleotides align to TRBD2. With V trimmed by 1 base and J by 9 bases, 7 bases remained unmatched. The CDR3 runs to 15 residues. CDR1 LGHNA and CDR2 YSLEER come from the germline V gene. As DNA, the CDR3 is TGCGCCAGCAGCCAAGTGGCGGGGGGGCTCGGTGAGCAGTTCTTC. Translation gives CASSQVAGGLGEQFF.

V and J are TRBV5-1 and TRBJ1-2; TRBD1 is a possible D gene (5 bases). Germline V gene sequence: CDR1 SGHRS, CDR2 YFSETQ. The V end was cut by 2 bases, the J end by 6 bases, with 14 bases between. The CDR3 runs to 14 residues. CDR3 sequence (DNA): TGCGCCAGCAGCTTCGCCGGGACGGGAGATGGCTACACCTTC. Encoded protein: CASSFAGTGDGYTF.

The chain joins TRBV30 to TRBJ2-7; D is perhaps TRBD1 (5 bases). Germline V gives CDR1 GTSNPN, CDR2 SVGIG (reference sequence). Trimming took off 4 bases at V and 12 bases at J, with 16 bases between the two ends. The CDR3 sequence is 11 residues long. CDR3 amino acids: CAWTRSGAGYF. CDR3 DNA sequence: TGTGCCTGGACTAGATCTGGGGCTGGGTACTTC.

This clone was seen only a few times. J is TRBJ2-6 and V is TRBV7-2; no clear D gene. The germline V gene has CDR1 SGHTA and CDR2 FQGNSA. The CDR3 totals 14 residues. The V and J ends lost 7 bases and 1 base respectively, with 8 bases between them. The CDR3 loop reads CASTPSSGANVLTF. In DNA form, the CDR3 reads TGTGCCAGCACTCCGTCGTCTGGGGCCAACGTCCTGACTTTC.

This clone was recorded a few times. The chain employs TRBV4-2 and TRBJ1-2; TRBD1 agrees at 8 bases. V gave up 4 bases and J gave up 4 bases; unmatched junction bases: 11. This CDR3 spans 16 amino acids. The germline gives CDR1 LGHNA, CDR2 YNFKEQ. CDR3 nucleotides: TGTGCCAGCAGCCCCGTTGGAGGACAGGGACTCTATGGCTACACCTTC. It is translated as CASSPVGGQGLYGYTF.

This rearrangement joins TRBV15 to TRBJ1-3, with no clear D. The CDR3 covers 17 residues. The V gene lost 0 bases and the J gene lost 0 bases, with 12 bases spanning the gap. Germline V gene lookup returns CDR1 LNHNV and CDR2 YYDKDF (reference sequence). The CDR3 spells CATSRDRTRASGNTIYF. The CDR3 coding sequence is TGTGCCACCAGCAGAGATCGCACGAGGGCCTCTGGAAACACCATATATTTT.

This chain connects TRBV7-2 to TRBJ2-1, with 10 bases aligning to TRBD2. The germline CDR1 and CDR2 sequences are SGHTA and FQGNSA. V lost 1 base, J lost 5 bases, and 5 bases stayed unmatched. CDR3 length equals 16 residues. The DNA of the CDR3 is TGTGCCAGCAGCTTAGTTGGAGCGGGAGGGGACAATGAGCAGTTCTTC. It yields the protein CASSLVGAGGDNEQFF. Using reference TRBV7-2 and TRBJ2-1 for the parts outside the CDR3, the full variable domain is GAGVSQSPSNKVTEKGKDVELRCDPISGHTALYWYRQSLGQGLEFLIYFQGNSAPDKSGLPSDRFSAERTGGSVSTLTIQRTQQEDSAVYLCASSLVGAGGDNEQFFGPGTRLTVL.

The gene calls are TRBV28 and TRBJ2-7; 8 positions agree with TRBD1. This CDR3 spans 13 amino acids. V shed 6 bases and J 3 bases; nucleotides not matched to a gene: 4. Germline lookup yields CDR1 MDHEN and CDR2 SYDVKM. The DNA of the CDR3 is TGTGCCAGCAGGGGAACAGGGGGCTACGAGCAGTACTTC. Protein product: CASRGTGGYEQYF. Drawing the rest from reference TRBV28 and TRBJ2-7, the complete variable domain is DVKVTQSSRYLVKRTGEKVFLECVQDMDHENMFWYRQDPGLGLRLIYFSYDVKMKEKGDIPEGYSVSREKKERFSLILESASTNQTSMYLCASRGTGGYEQYFGPGTRLTVT.

The gene calls are TRBV4-1 and TRBJ2-5; 7 nucleotides agree with TRBD2. The CDR3 is made up of 15 amino acids. The germline V gene encodes CDR1 MGHRA and CDR2 YSYEKL. J was trimmed by 1 base and V by 3 bases; bases with no gene match: 5. CDR3 nucleotides: TGCGCCAGCAGCCATCTAGGGAGGGGCCAAGAGACCCAGTACTTC. It translates to CASSHLGRGQETQYF.

V and J are TRBV7-2 and TRBJ1-1; 8 bases are shared with TRBD1. CDR1 SGHTA and CDR2 FQGNSA come from the germline V gene. Unmatched junction bases numbered 7, after V lost 3 bases and J lost 7 bases. The CDR3 has 14 residues. The chain's CDR3 is CASSFQGAFGEAFF. The CDR3 DNA reads TGTGCCAGCAGCTTTCAGGGGGCGTTCGGTGAAGCTTTCTTT.

In this sample, this clone turned up a few times. The chain links TRBV5-1 to TRBJ2-7; tentative D call: TRBD1 (7 bases). Trimming took 4 bases from V and 6 from J, leaving 17 bases between them. CDR3 length: 14 residues. Germline CDR1 SGHRS, CDR2 YFSETQ. The CDR3: CASSRGTAGGEQYF. CDR3 coding DNA: TGCGCCAGCAGCAGGGGGACAGCCGGGGGCGAGCAGTACTTC.

This chain connects TRBV7-9 to TRBJ2-1; D call uncertain. This CDR3 comprises 17 residues. V was clipped by 5 bases and J by 7 bases, with 24 bases between them. Germline V gene sequence: CDR1 SEHNR, CDR2 FQNEAQ (reference sequence). In DNA, the CDR3 is TGTGCCAGCAGCCCAGACTCAGAAGTGTGGGTTAAAAATGAGCAGTTCTTC. Its translation: CASSPDSEVWVKNEQFF.

This clone was detected a few times. V and J are TRBV28 and TRBJ1-5; D ambiguous. This CDR3 comprises 13 residues. Trimming cost V 9 bases and J 4 bases, with 13 bases left between them. The V gene's germline CDR1 is MDHEN and CDR2 SYDVKM. CDR3 residues: CASLEGSNQPQHF. CDR3 bases: TGTGCCAGTTTGGAGGGCTCGAATCAGCCCCAGCATTTT. Full variable domain (rest looked up from reference TRBV28 and TRBJ1-5): DVKVTQSSRYLVKRTGEKVFLECVQDMDHENMFWYRQDPGLGLRLIYFSYDVKMKEKGDIPEGYSVSREKKERFSLILESASTNQTSMYLCASLEGSNQPQHFGDGTRLSIL.

V usage is TRBV11-3 and J usage is TRBJ2-5, with unresolved D. Germline CDR1 is SGHNT and CDR2 is YENEEA. Between the trimmed V and J ends, which lost 1 base and 7 bases, there was a span of 7 bases. This CDR3 is 12 amino acids long. The CDR3 here is CASSLGGGTQYF. The DNA of the CDR3 is TGTGCCAGCAGCTTAGGCGGCGGGACCCAGTACTTC.